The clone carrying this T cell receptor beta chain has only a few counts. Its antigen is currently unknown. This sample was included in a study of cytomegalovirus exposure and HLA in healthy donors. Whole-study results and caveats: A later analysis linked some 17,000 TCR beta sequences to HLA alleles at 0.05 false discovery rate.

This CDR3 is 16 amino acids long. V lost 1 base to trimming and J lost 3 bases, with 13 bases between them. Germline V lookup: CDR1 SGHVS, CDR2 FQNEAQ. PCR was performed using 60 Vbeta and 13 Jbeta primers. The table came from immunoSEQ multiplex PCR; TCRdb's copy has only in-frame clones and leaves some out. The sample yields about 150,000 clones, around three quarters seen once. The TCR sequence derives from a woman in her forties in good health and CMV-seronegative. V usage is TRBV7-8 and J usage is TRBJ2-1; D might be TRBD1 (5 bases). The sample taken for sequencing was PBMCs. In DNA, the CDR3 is TGTGCCAGCAGCTTAGAGGCCAGGGCTAACTACAATGAGCAGTTCTTC. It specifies CASSLEARANYNEQFF.